Listed below are T cell receptor beta chains from one sample, sequenced in a study of T cells in Graves' hyperthyroidism and ophthalmopathy. MiXCR was run by TCRdb on the multiplex PCR reads, yielding one entry per CDR3 protein. Of about 400,000 distinct CDR3 sequences in the sample, more than 20% were seen once. The sample taken for sequencing was blood. All receptors come from a man in his fifties with Graves' hyperthyroidism. The CDR3 runs from the conserved cysteine through the conserved F or W. The D gene is left open where the match is weak. The listing skips clone size in some rows; elsewhere it reads once, few, many or a size class.

V gene: TRBV7-2; D gene: TRBD1; J gene: TRBJ2-7; clone size: NA; CDR3 DNA: TGTGCCAGCAGCCGGGGACAGGCCCGCTACGAGCAGTACTTC; CDR3 protein: CASSRGQARYEQYF
V gene: TRBV27; D gene: NA; J gene: TRBJ2-1; clone size: NA; CDR3 DNA: TGTGCCAGCAGTTCCGTCCGGGACGGGCGGTTCTTC; CDR3 protein: CASSSVRDGRFF
V gene: TRBV19; D gene: NA; J gene: TRBJ2-7; clone size: NA; CDR3 DNA: TGTGCCAGTAAGGGTCCGGGGACCTACGAGCAGTACTTC; CDR3 protein: CASKGPGTYEQYF
V gene: TRBV27; D gene: TRBD2; J gene: TRBJ2-5; clone size: many; CDR3 DNA: TGTGCCAGCCGCTACGGGTCTAGCGGGAGAGAGACCCAGTACTTC; CDR3 protein: CASRYGSSGRETQYF
V gene: TRBV12-5; D gene: NA; J gene: TRBJ2-5; clone size: few; CDR3 DNA: TGTGCTAGTGGTTCGAAAAACTTCGAGACCCAGTACTTC; CDR3 protein: CASGSKNFETQYF
V gene: TRBV6-1; D gene: NA; J gene: TRBJ1-6; clone size: NA; CDR3 DNA: TGTGCCAGCAGTGAAGCGGACCAGAGAAAGAATTCACCCCTCCACTTT; CDR3 protein: CASSEADQRKNSPLHF
V gene: TRBV10-3; D gene: NA; J gene: TRBJ2-5; clone size: many; CDR3 DNA: TGTGCCATCAGTGACGAAGAGGGAGAGACCCAGTACTTC; CDR3 protein: CAISDEEGETQYF
V gene: TRBV19; D gene: TRBD2; J gene: TRBJ2-7; clone size: NA; CDR3 DNA: TGTGCCAGTAGTATTCCCGGGAGGGCCTATGAGCAGTACTTC; CDR3 protein: CASSIPGRAYEQYF
V gene: TRBV5-1; D gene: TRBD1; J gene: TRBJ2-7; clone size: many; CDR3 DNA: TGCGCCAGCAGCTTAGATGACAGGGCCTACGAGCAGTACTTC; CDR3 protein: CASSLDDRAYEQYF
V gene: TRBV6-1; D gene: TRBD1; J gene: TRBJ2-7; clone size: few; CDR3 DNA: TGTGCCAGCAAGAAATCCGGGACAGGGACCTACGAGCAGTACTTC; CDR3 protein: CASKKSGTGTYEQYF
V gene: TRBV5-8; D gene: NA; J gene: TRBJ2-7; clone size: few; CDR3 DNA: TGTGCCAGCAGTCTCGGGTACCACGAGCAGTACTTC; CDR3 protein: CASSLGYHEQYF
V gene: TRBV5-1; D gene: TRBD2; J gene: TRBJ2-3; clone size: NA; CDR3 DNA: TGCGCCAGCAGCTTGGAAGCGGGAGTACCAGATACGCAGTATTTT; CDR3 protein: CASSLEAGVPDTQYF
V gene: TRBV2; D gene: NA; J gene: TRBJ2-1; clone size: many; CDR3 DNA: TGTGCCAGCAGTGAAGCACCTTGGGGGCGGCAGTTCTTC; CDR3 protein: CASSEAPWGRQFF
V gene: TRBV27; D gene: TRBD2; J gene: TRBJ2-1; clone size: few; CDR3 DNA: TGTGCCAGCAGGCTAGCGGGAGTTAACTACAATGAGCAGTTCTTC; CDR3 protein: CASRLAGVNYNEQFF
V gene: TRBV12-3/TRBV12-4; D gene: NA; J gene: TRBJ2-3; clone size: NA; CDR3 DNA: TGTGCCAGCAGTAACATCCCTAGCGCACCAAACGCAGATACGCAGTATTTT; CDR3 protein: CASSNIPSAPNADTQYF
V gene: TRBV5-1; D gene: NA; J gene: TRBJ2-3; clone size: many; CDR3 DNA: TGCGCCAGCAGCTCTGTTTTTCCGTCCCGGCTCTTCACAGATACGCAGTATTTT; CDR3 protein: CASSSVFPSRLFTDTQYF
V gene: TRBV7-3; D gene: NA; J gene: TRBJ2-5; clone size: NA; CDR3 DNA: TGTGCCAGCAGCCGGGACCTGGACCAGACCCAGTACTTC; CDR3 protein: CASSRDLDQTQYF
V gene: TRBV3-1; D gene: NA; J gene: TRBJ2-2; clone size: few; CDR3 DNA: TGTGCCAGCAGCCAAGACGGGGGGCGCGGGGAGCTGTTTTTT; CDR3 protein: CASSQDGGRGELFF
V gene: TRBV2; D gene: NA; J gene: TRBJ1-5; clone size: NA; CDR3 DNA: TGTGCCAGCGCTCGTAGCTCAGGGAGTCAGCCCCAGCATTTT; CDR3 protein: CASARSSGSQPQHF
V gene: TRBV30; D gene: NA; J gene: TRBJ2-7; clone size: NA; CDR3 DNA: TGTGCCTGGAATTACAGGGACTACGAGCAGTACTTC; CDR3 protein: CAWNYRDYEQYF
V gene: TRBV6-1; D gene: TRBD1; J gene: TRBJ1-1; clone size: few; CDR3 DNA: TGTGCCAGCAGTTTACAGGGGTTCACTGAAGCTTTCTTT; CDR3 protein: CASSLQGFTEAFF
V gene: TRBV11-3; D gene: NA; J gene: TRBJ1-1; clone size: many; CDR3 DNA: TGTGCCAGCAGCTTAACAGGGACCCGGGGCACTGAAGCTTTCTTT; CDR3 protein: CASSLTGTRGTEAFF
V gene: TRBV18; D gene: TRBD2; J gene: TRBJ2-2; clone size: NA; CDR3 DNA: TGTGCCAGCTCACCACCGCGGGGGACCCACACCGGGGAGCTGTTTTTT; CDR3 protein: CASSPPRGTHTGELFF
V gene: TRBV12-3/TRBV12-4; D gene: NA; J gene: TRBJ1-1; clone size: NA; CDR3 DNA: TGTGCCAGCAGCCTGACAGGCGACACTGAAGCTTTCTTT; CDR3 protein: CASSLTGDTEAFF
V gene: TRBV7-3; D gene: TRBD2; J gene: TRBJ2-2; clone size: NA; CDR3 DNA: TGTGCCAGCAGCTTAGTGACTAGCGGGAGGGCCGTGGGCGGGGAGCTGTTTTTT; CDR3 protein: CASSLVTSGRAVGGELFF
V gene: TRBV5-1; D gene: NA; J gene: TRBJ2-7; clone size: few; CDR3 DNA: TGCGCCAGCAGCACACAGCAGGAGCAGTACTTC; CDR3 protein: CASSTQQEQYF
V gene: TRBV20-1; D gene: NA; J gene: TRBJ2-7; clone size: NA; CDR3 DNA: TGCAGTGCTAGTCCTAAAGGCACTTCCTGGGGGTACGAGCAGTACTTC; CDR3 protein: CSASPKGTSWGYEQYF
V gene: TRBV28; D gene: NA; J gene: TRBJ2-1; clone size: many; CDR3 DNA: TGTGCCAGCAACACACCCGTCGGGGACCCATCCAATGAGCAGTTCTTC; CDR3 protein: CASNTPVGDPSNEQFF
V gene: TRBV10-3; D gene: NA; J gene: TRBJ1-2; clone size: many; CDR3 DNA: TGTGCCATCAGTGAGTCCGGCCTTGGCTACACCTTC; CDR3 protein: CAISESGLGYTF
V gene: TRBV4-2; D gene: NA; J gene: TRBJ2-5; clone size: once; CDR3 DNA: TGTGCCAGCAGCCAAGTCAGTCAGGGAGAGACCCAGTACTTC; CDR3 protein: CASSQVSQGETQYF
V gene: TRBV6-1; D gene: NA; J gene: TRBJ2-7; clone size: many; CDR3 DNA: TGTGCCAGCAGTTCCCGACTGGTAACCTACGAGCAGTACTTC; CDR3 protein: CASSSRLVTYEQYF
V gene: TRBV7-3; D gene: TRBD1; J gene: TRBJ2-5; clone size: NA; CDR3 DNA: TGTGCCAGCACCCCCGGGGACAGGTTGACAGAGACCCAGTACTTC; CDR3 protein: CASTPGDRLTETQYF
V gene: TRBV12-3/TRBV12-4; D gene: TRBD1; J gene: TRBJ2-3; clone size: few; CDR3 DNA: TGTGCCAGCAATCCGGGACAGGCGAAGGATACGCAGTATTTT; CDR3 protein: CASNPGQAKDTQYF
V gene: TRBV3-1; D gene: NA; J gene: TRBJ2-5; clone size: many; CDR3 DNA: TGTGCCAGCAGCCTAATGGGGGATGAGGAGACCCAGTACTTC; CDR3 protein: CASSLMGDEETQYF
V gene: TRBV6-1; D gene: NA; J gene: TRBJ2-3; clone size: NA; CDR3 DNA: TGTGCCAGCAGTGAAGCGAACAGCGGCTGGGTAGATACGCAGTATTTT; CDR3 protein: CASSEANSGWVDTQYF
V gene: TRBV5-8; D gene: NA; J gene: TRBJ1-2; clone size: few; CDR3 DNA: TGTGCCAGCAGCTTGGAGGGGACTTATGGCTACACCTTC; CDR3 protein: CASSLEGTYGYTF
V gene: TRBV11-2; D gene: TRBD2; J gene: TRBJ2-4; clone size: NA; CDR3 DNA: TGTGCCAGCAGCTTGGGAGGGATAGCCAAAAACATTCAGTACTTC; CDR3 protein: CASSLGGIAKNIQYF
V gene: TRBV15; D gene: NA; J gene: TRBJ1-6; clone size: NA; CDR3 DNA: TGTGCCACCAGCAGGATCGGTTCGCTTCCGGGACCGCTAATTTCACCCCTCCACTTT; CDR3 protein: CATSRIGSLPGPLISPLHF
V gene: TRBV9; D gene: NA; J gene: TRBJ1-1; clone size: NA; CDR3 DNA: TGTGCCAGCACCCCAGAGGCGGACACTGAAGCTTTCTTT; CDR3 protein: CASTPEADTEAFF
V gene: TRBV20-1; D gene: NA; J gene: TRBJ1-1; clone size: NA; CDR3 DNA: TGCAGTGCCATAGCCGGGGCGAACACTGAATCTTTCTTT; CDR3 protein: CSAIAGANTESFF
V gene: TRBV6-1; D gene: NA; J gene: TRBJ1-4; clone size: few; CDR3 DNA: TGTGCCAGCAGTGAAAGCCGACAGGCAACTAATGAAAAACTGTTTTTT; CDR3 protein: CASSESRQATNEKLFF
V gene: TRBV6-1; D gene: NA; J gene: TRBJ2-5; clone size: NA; CDR3 DNA: TGTGCCATCCAGGAGACCCAGTACTTC; CDR3 protein: CAIQETQYF